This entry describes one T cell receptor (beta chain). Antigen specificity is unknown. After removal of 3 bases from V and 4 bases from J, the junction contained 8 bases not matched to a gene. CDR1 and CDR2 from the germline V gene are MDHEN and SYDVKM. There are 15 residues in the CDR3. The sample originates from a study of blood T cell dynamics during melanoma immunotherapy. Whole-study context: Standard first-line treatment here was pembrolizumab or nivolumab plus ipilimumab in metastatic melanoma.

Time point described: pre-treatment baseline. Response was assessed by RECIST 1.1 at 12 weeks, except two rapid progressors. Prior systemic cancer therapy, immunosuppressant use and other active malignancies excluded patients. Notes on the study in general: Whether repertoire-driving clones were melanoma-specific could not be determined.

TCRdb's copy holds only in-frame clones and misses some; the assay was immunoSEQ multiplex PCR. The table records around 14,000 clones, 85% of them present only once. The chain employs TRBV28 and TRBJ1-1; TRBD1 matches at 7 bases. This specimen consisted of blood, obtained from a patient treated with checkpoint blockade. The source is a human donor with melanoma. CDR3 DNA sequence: TGTGCCAGCAGTTTTAGACAGGGTTGGAGCACTGAAGCTTTCTTT. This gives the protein CASSFRQGWSTEAFF.